These 7 T cell receptor beta chains were sequenced from one sample in a study of blood T cell repertoires in COVID-19. Measured with immunoSEQ multiplex PCR; TCRdb has only the in-frame clones, and not every one. The profile shows around 100,000 clones, around 90% of them singletons. The specimen sequenced was peripheral blood. These receptors all come from a man between 18 and 29 years old with COVID-19, enrolled during active disease.

V gene TRBV7-2 combines with J gene TRBJ1-4; D possibly corresponds to TRBD1 (5 bases). CDR1 and CDR2 (germline): SGHTA, FQGNSA. The V and J ends lost 4 bases and 7 bases respectively, with 22 bases between them. The CDR3 is 17 residues long. In DNA form, the CDR3 reads TGTGCCAGCAGCTCTGGCCCGTCGAGGGGAGGAAGTGAAAAACTGTTTTTT. It specifies CASSSGPSRGGSEKLFF.

The chain carries TRBV7-9 and TRBJ1-3; D is possibly TRBD1 (6 bases). Germline lookup yields CDR1 SEHNR and CDR2 FQNEAQ (reference sequence). The V gene lost 3 bases and the J gene lost 3 bases, with 15 bases spanning the gap. This CDR3 has 16 amino acids. CDR3 DNA sequence: TGTGCCAGCAGCTTCTGGGGGGGCGGTTTTGGAAACACCATATATTTT. Encoded protein: CASSFWGGGFGNTIYF. Together with reference TRBV7-9 and TRBJ1-3, the CDR3 gives the full variable domain: DTGVSQNPRHKITKRGQNVTFRCDPISEHNRLYWYRQTLGQGPEFLTYFQNEAQLEKSRLLSDRFSAERPKGSFSTLEIQRTEQGDSAMYLCASSFWGGGFGNTIYFGEGSWLTVV.

The chain is built from TRBV6-5 and TRBJ2-5, with 9 bases aligning to TRBD1. Trimming cost V 4 bases and J 5 bases; bases outside gene matches: 11. The CDR3 has 16 amino acids. CDR1 is MNHEY, CDR2 SVGAGI, per germline. CDR3 sequence reads: CASSSVPGTGIETQYF. The CDR3 DNA reads TGTGCCAGCAGTTCCGTTCCCGGGACAGGGATCGAGACCCAGTACTTC.

V usage is TRBV7-3 and J usage is TRBJ2-7; 8 bases are a match to TRBD1. V lost 3 bases and J lost 2; bases outside the gene matches: 6. Germline V gene sequence: CDR1 SGHTA, CDR2 FQGTGA. The CDR3 sequence is 15 residues long. DNA of the CDR3: TGTGCCAGCAGCTTGACAGGGGTCCTACCCTACGAGCAGTACTTC. This encodes CASSLTGVLPYEQYF. The full variable domain, its missing parts supplied by reference TRBV7-3 and TRBJ2-7, is GAGVSQTPSNKVTEKGKYVELRCDPISGHTALYWYRQSLGQGPEFLIYFQGTGAADDSGLPNDRFFAVRPEGSVSTLKIQRTERGDSAVYLCASSLTGVLPYEQYFGPGTRLTVT.

The CDR3 coding sequence is TGTGCCAGCCCCAGGCGGGAGGGCCGCACCGGGGAGCTGTTTTTT. It codes for CASPRREGRTGELFF. The chain combines TRBV28 with TRBJ2-2; 9 bases fit TRBD2. V trimming: 8 bases; J trimming: 4 bases; junction bases outside the gene matches: 8. CDR1 MDHEN and CDR2 SYDVKM come from the germline V gene. CDR3 length: 15 amino acids.

The genes are TRBV7-9 and TRBJ1-6, with a possible D match to TRBD1 (5 bases). The CDR3 runs 16 residues. The V gene lost 6 bases and the J gene lost 1 base, with 13 bases spanning the gap. The V gene's germline CDR1 is SEHNR and CDR2 FQNEAQ (reference sequence). The CDR3 DNA reads as TGTGCCAGCAGAGACGCAGGGTCTTCCTATAATTCACCCCTCCACTTT. It yields the protein CASRDAGSSYNSPLHF.

This clone was observed a single time. The rearrangement uses TRBV11-2 and TRBJ2-3; the D gene is possibly TRBD2 (6 bases). This CDR3 region has 15 residues. V was pared by 8 bases and J by 5 bases, with 20 bases between. CDR1 is SGHAT and CDR2 is FQNNGV in the germline V gene. The CDR3 loop is CASHHRDSPGDTQYF. In DNA, the CDR3 is TGTGCCAGCCATCACCGGGACTCCCCTGGAGATACGCAGTATTTT. Full variable domain (remainder filled in from reference TRBV11-2 and TRBJ2-3): EAGVAQSPRYKIIEKRQSVAFWCNPISGHATLYWYQQILGQGPKLLIQFQNNGVVDDSQLPKDRFSAERLKGVDSTLKIQPAKLEDSAVYLCASHHRDSPGDTQYFGPGTRLTVL.